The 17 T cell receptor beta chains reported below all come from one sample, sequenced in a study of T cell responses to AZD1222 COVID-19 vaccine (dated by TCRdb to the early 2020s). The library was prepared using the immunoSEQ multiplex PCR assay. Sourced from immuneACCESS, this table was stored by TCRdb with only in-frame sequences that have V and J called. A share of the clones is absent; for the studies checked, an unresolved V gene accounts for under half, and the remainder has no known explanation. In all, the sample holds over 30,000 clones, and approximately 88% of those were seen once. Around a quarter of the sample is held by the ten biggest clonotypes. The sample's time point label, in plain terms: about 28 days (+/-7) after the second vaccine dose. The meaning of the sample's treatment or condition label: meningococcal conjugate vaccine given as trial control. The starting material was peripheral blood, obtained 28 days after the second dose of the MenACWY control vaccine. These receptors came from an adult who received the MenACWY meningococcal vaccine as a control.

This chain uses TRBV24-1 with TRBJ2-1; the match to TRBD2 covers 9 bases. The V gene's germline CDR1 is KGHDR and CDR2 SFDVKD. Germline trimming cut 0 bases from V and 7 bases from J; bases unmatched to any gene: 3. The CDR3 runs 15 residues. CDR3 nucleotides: TGTGCCACCAGTGATTTGGTAGCGGGAGTAAATGAGCAGTTCTTC. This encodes CATSDLVAGVNEQFF.

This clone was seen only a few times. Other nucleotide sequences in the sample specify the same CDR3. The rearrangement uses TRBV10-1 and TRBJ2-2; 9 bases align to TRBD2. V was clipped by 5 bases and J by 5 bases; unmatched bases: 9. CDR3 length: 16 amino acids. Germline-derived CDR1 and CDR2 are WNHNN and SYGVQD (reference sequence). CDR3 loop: CASSLTSGKGTGELFF. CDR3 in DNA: TGCGCCAGCAGTTTGACTAGCGGAAAGGGGACCGGGGAGCTGTTTTTT.

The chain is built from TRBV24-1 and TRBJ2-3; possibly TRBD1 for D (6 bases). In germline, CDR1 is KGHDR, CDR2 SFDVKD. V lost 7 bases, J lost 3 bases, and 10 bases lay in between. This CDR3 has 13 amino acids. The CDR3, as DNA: TGTGCCACCAGCCGAACAGGGACAGATACGCAGTATTTT. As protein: CATSRTGTDTQYF.

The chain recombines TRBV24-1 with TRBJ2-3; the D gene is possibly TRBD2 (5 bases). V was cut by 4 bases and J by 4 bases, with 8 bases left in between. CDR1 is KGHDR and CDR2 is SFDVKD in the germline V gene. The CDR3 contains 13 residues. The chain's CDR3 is CATSDIGADTQYF. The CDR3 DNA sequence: TGTGCCACCAGTGACATCGGGGCAGATACGCAGTATTTT.

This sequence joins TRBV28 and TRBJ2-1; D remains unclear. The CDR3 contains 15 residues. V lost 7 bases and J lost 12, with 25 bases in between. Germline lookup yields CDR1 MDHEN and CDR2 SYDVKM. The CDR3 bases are TGTGCCAGCACTATCGCTCTAGAAACGGTTGCAGGGCAGTTCTTC. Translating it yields CASTIALETVAGQFF. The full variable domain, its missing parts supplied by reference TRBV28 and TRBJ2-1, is DVKVTQSSRYLVKRTGEKVFLECVQDMDHENMFWYRQDPGLGLRLIYFSYDVKMKEKGDIPEGYSVSREKKERFSLILESASTNQTSMYLCASTIALETVAGQFFGPGTRLTVL.

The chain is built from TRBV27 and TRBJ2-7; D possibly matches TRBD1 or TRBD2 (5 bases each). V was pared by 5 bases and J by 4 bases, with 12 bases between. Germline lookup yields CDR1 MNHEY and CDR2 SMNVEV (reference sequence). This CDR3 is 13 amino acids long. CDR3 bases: TGTGCCAGCAGTCCCGGGGCTGGGTACGAGCAGTACTTC. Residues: CASSPGAGYEQYF.

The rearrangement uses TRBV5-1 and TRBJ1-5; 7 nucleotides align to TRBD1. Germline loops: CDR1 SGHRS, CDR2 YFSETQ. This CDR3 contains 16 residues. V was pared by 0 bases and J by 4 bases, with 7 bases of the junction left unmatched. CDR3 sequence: CASSLDGTAPNQPQHF. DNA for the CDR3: TGCGCCAGCAGCTTGGATGGGACAGCTCCAAATCAGCCCCAGCATTTT.

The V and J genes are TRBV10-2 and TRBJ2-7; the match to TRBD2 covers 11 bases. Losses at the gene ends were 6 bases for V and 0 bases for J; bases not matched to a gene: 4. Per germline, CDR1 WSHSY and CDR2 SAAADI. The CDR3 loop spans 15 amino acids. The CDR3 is CASRYSGGVSYEQYF. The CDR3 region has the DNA TGCGCCAGCAGATATAGCGGGGGGGTCTCCTACGAGCAGTACTTC.

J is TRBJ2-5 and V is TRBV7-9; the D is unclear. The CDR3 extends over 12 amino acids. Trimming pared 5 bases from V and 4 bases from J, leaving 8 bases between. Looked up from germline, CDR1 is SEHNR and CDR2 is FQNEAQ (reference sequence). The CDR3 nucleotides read TGTGCCAGCAGCCCCCTCTCAGAGACCCAGTACTTC. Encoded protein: CASSPLSETQYF.

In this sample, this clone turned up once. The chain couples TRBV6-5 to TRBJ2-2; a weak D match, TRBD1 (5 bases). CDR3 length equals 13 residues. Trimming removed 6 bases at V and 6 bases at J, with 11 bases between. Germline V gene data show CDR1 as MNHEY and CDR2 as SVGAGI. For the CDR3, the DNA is TGTGCCAGCAGAACCGAAGGGGCCGGGGAGCTGTTTTTT. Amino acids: CASRTEGAGELFF.

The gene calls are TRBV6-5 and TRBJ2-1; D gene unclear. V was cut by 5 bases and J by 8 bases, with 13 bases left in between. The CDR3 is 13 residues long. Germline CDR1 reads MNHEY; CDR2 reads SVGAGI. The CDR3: CASSRNNMDEQFF. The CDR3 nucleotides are TGTGCCAGCAGTCGCAACAATATGGATGAGCAGTTCTTC.

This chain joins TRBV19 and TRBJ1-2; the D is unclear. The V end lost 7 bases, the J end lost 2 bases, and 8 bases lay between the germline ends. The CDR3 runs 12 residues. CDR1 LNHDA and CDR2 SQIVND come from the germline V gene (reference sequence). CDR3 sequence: CASISGNYGYTF. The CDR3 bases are TGTGCCAGTATTTCGGGGAACTATGGCTACACCTTC.

CDR3 region: CASSSPGLAGYEQYF. The CDR3 bases are TGTGCCAGCAGTTCACCGGGACTAGCAGGCTACGAGCAGTACTTC. The rearrangement joins TRBV28 to TRBJ2-7; 9 bases align to TRBD2. The CDR3 consists of 15 residues. Trimming took 4 bases from V and 3 from J; bases not matched to a gene: 7. CDR1 and CDR2 from the germline V gene are MDHEN and SYDVKM.

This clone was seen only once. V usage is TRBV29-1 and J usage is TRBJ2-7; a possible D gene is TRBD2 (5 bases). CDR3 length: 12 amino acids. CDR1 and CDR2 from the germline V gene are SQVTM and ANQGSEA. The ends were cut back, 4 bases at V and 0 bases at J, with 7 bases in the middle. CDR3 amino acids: CSVGRSSYEQYF. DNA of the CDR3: TGCAGCGTTGGGAGGAGCTCCTACGAGCAGTACTTC.

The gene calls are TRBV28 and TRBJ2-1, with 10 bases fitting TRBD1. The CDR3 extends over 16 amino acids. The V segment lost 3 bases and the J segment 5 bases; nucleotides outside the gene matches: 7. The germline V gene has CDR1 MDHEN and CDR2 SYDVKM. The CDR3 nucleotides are TGTGCCAGCAGTTTCCCCGGGACAGGGGTCCACAATGAGCAGTTCTTC. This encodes CASSFPGTGVHNEQFF. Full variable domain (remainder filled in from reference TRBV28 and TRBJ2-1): DVKVTQSSRYLVKRTGEKVFLECVQDMDHENMFWYRQDPGLGLRLIYFSYDVKMKEKGDIPEGYSVSREKKERFSLILESASTNQTSMYLCASSFPGTGVHNEQFFGPGTRLTVL.

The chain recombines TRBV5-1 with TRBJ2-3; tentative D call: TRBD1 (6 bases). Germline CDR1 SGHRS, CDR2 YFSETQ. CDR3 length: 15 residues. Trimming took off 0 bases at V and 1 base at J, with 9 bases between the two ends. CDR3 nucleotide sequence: TGCGCCAGCAGCTTGGCAGGGGCGGGCACAGATACGCAGTATTTT. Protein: CASSLAGAGTDTQYF.

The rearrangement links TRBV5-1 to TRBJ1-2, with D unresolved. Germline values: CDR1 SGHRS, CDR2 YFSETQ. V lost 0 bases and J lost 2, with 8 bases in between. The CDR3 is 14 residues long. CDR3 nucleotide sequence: TGCGCCAGCAGCTTGGACTTATTAAACTATGGCTACACCTTC. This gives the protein CASSLDLLNYGYTF. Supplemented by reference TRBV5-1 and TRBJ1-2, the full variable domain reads KAGVTQTPRYLIKTRGQQVTLSCSPISGHRSVSWYQQTPGQGLQFLFEYFSETQRNKGNFPGRFSGRQFSNSRSEMNVSTLELGDSALYLCASSLDLLNYGYTFGSGTRLTVV.